This is a list of T cell receptor beta chains from one sample in a study of CD8 T cells in ankylosing spondylitis. TCRdb re-called the 5' RACE reads with MiXCR, one entry per CDR3 protein. The sample has approximately 140,000 distinct CDR3 sequences, around 42% seen once; the top ten hold about 15%. Sequenced material: synovial fluid, either unsorted or a sorted T cell fraction (not recorded which). The receptor set was obtained from a male donor with ankylosing spondylitis. CDR3s include the opening cysteine and the closing phenylalanine or tryptophan. The order of the fields is J gene, clone size, D gene, V gene, CDR3 protein, CDR3 DNA. A D gene is named only where the DNA matches it firmly. Clone sizes are given selectively: once, few, many, or a class where the clone is expanded.

j_gene: TRBJ1-1; abundance: NA; d_gene: NA; v_gene: TRBV9; CDR3aa: CASSVTPRTMNTEAFF; CDR3nt: TGTGCCAGCAGCGTAACCCCAAGGACTATGAACACTGAAGCTTTCTTT
j_gene: TRBJ1-1; abundance: many; d_gene: NA; v_gene: TRBV19; CDR3aa: CASTMAGFITEAFF; CDR3nt: TGTGCCAGTACAATGGCGGGGTTTATCACTGAAGCTTTCTTT
j_gene: TRBJ1-2; abundance: few; d_gene: NA; v_gene: TRBV5-1; CDR3aa: CASSFASRVYGYTF; CDR3nt: TGCGCCAGCAGCTTTGCTAGTCGGGTCTATGGCTACACCTTC
j_gene: TRBJ2-2; abundance: NA; d_gene: NA; v_gene: TRBV9; CDR3aa: CASSRGGGTGELFF; CDR3nt: TGTGCCAGCAGCAGGGGAGGGGGCACCGGGGAGCTGTTTTTT
j_gene: TRBJ2-5; abundance: few; d_gene: NA; v_gene: TRBV9; CDR3aa: CASSGHYRGGTQYF; CDR3nt: TGTGCCAGCAGCGGCCACTATAGAGGTGGGACCCAGTACTTC
j_gene: TRBJ1-3; abundance: once; d_gene: NA; v_gene: TRBV29-1; CDR3aa: CSVEGARAGNTIYF; CDR3nt: TGCAGCGTTGAAGGGGCGCGCGCCGGAAACACCATATATTTT
j_gene: TRBJ1-1; abundance: NA; d_gene: TRBD1; v_gene: TRBV20-1; CDR3aa: CSARQTGRTEAFF; CDR3nt: TGCAGTGCTAGACAGACAGGGCGGACTGAAGCTTTCTTT
j_gene: TRBJ1-6; abundance: few; d_gene: NA; v_gene: TRBV6-4; CDR3aa: CASSDGYNSPLHF; CDR3nt: TGTGCCAGCAGTGACGGATATAATTCACCCCTCCACTTT
j_gene: TRBJ2-7; abundance: NA; d_gene: TRBD1; v_gene: TRBV12-3/TRBV12-4; CDR3aa: CASSLRDRVPPEQYF; CDR3nt: TGTGCCAGCAGCCTCCGGGACAGGGTCCCGCCCGAGCAGTACTTC
j_gene: TRBJ2-2; abundance: NA; d_gene: TRBD2; v_gene: TRBV10-3; CDR3aa: CAISEFHTSGSPGELFF; CDR3nt: TGTGCCATCAGTGAGTTTCATACTAGCGGGAGTCCCGGGGAGCTGTTTTTT
j_gene: TRBJ2-1; abundance: NA; d_gene: TRBD2; v_gene: TRBV10-3; CDR3aa: CAISGSSGLFLTQFF; CDR3nt: TGTGCCATCAGCGGATCTAGCGGACTCTTTTTGACGCAGTTCTTC
j_gene: TRBJ2-7; abundance: NA; d_gene: NA; v_gene: TRBV10-3; CDR3aa: CAISESTGTFSYEQYF; CDR3nt: TGTGCCATCAGTGAGTCGACAGGAACCTTCTCCTACGAGCAGTACTTC
j_gene: TRBJ1-4; abundance: NA; d_gene: NA; v_gene: TRBV20-1; CDR3aa: CSALREGWDEKLFF; CDR3nt: TGCAGTGCCCTCCGGGAGGGGTGGGATGAAAAACTGTTTTTT
j_gene: TRBJ2-7; abundance: once; d_gene: TRBD1; v_gene: TRBV5-1; CDR3aa: CASSPWWGTGGILEPYEQYF; CDR3nt: TGCGCCAGCAGCCCCTGGTGGGGGACAGGGGGCATACTGGAACCCTACGAGCAGTACTTC
j_gene: TRBJ2-7; abundance: few; d_gene: NA; v_gene: TRBV4-1; CDR3aa: CASSQVTGDPYEQYF; CDR3nt: TGCGCCAGCAGCCAAGTTACGGGGGACCCCTACGAGCAGTACTTC
j_gene: TRBJ2-2; abundance: NA; d_gene: TRBD2; v_gene: TRBV7-8; CDR3aa: CASSTQREVANTGELFF; CDR3nt: TGTGCCAGCAGCACCCAGCGGGAGGTAGCGAACACCGGGGAGCTGTTTTTT
j_gene: TRBJ2-2; abundance: NA; d_gene: NA; v_gene: TRBV6-5; CDR3aa: CASSYSSGGPTGELFF; CDR3nt: TGTGCCAGCAGTTACTCGAGTGGGGGACCCACCGGGGAGCTGTTTTTT
j_gene: TRBJ2-3; abundance: NA; d_gene: NA; v_gene: TRBV12-3/TRBV12-4; CDR3aa: CASTLGVTDTQYF; CDR3nt: TGTGCCAGCACCCTCGGGGTCACAGATACGCAGTATTTT
j_gene: TRBJ2-7; abundance: NA; d_gene: TRBD1; v_gene: TRBV28; CDR3aa: CASSGDRGPYEQYF; CDR3nt: TGTGCCAGCAGTGGGGACAGGGGGCCCTACGAGCAGTACTTC
j_gene: TRBJ2-1; abundance: many; d_gene: NA; v_gene: TRBV30; CDR3aa: CAWSVDKGIEQFF; CDR3nt: TGTGCCTGGAGTGTTGATAAGGGTATTGAGCAGTTCTTC
j_gene: TRBJ2-1; abundance: NA; d_gene: NA; v_gene: TRBV28; CDR3aa: CASSLHLSGDNEQFF; CDR3nt: TGTGCCAGCAGTTTACACCTTAGCGGAGACAATGAGCAGTTCTTC
j_gene: TRBJ2-7; abundance: NA; d_gene: NA; v_gene: TRBV12-3/TRBV12-4; CDR3aa: CASSLYYEQYF; CDR3nt: TGTGCCAGCAGTCTGTATTACGAGCAGTACTTC
j_gene: TRBJ2-7; abundance: many; d_gene: TRBD2; v_gene: TRBV28; CDR3aa: CASRLAGGESYEQYF; CDR3nt: TGTGCCAGCAGGCTCGCGGGAGGGGAGTCCTACGAGCAGTACTTC
j_gene: TRBJ2-5; abundance: few; d_gene: TRBD2; v_gene: TRBV3-1; CDR3aa: CASSHRLAGQETQYF; CDR3nt: TGTGCCAGCAGCCATCGACTAGCGGGACAAGAGACCCAGTACTTC
j_gene: TRBJ1-1; abundance: NA; d_gene: NA; v_gene: TRBV6-2/TRBV6-3; CDR3aa: CASKRTGYIPAFF; CDR3nt: TGTGCCAGCAAAAGGACGGGATACATACCGGCTTTCTTT
j_gene: TRBJ2-3; abundance: NA; d_gene: TRBD1; v_gene: TRBV4-1; CDR3aa: CASSQDWRDRGPPDTQYF; CDR3nt: TGCGCCAGCAGCCAAGATTGGCGGGACAGGGGGCCCCCAGATACGCAGTATTTT
j_gene: TRBJ1-1; abundance: few; d_gene: NA; v_gene: TRBV11-1; CDR3aa: CASSLEGRPRGKAFF; CDR3nt: TGTGCCAGCAGCTTAGAGGGACGCCCGCGGGGGAAAGCTTTCTTT
j_gene: TRBJ2-6; abundance: NA; d_gene: NA; v_gene: TRBV7-3; CDR3aa: CASSSPGPGANVLTF; CDR3nt: TGTGCCAGCAGCTCTCCGGGGCCTGGGGCCAACGTCCTGACTTTC
j_gene: TRBJ2-7; abundance: NA; d_gene: TRBD2; v_gene: TRBV3-1; CDR3aa: CASSRKAGGPWEQYF; CDR3nt: TGTGCCAGCAGCCGGAAAGCGGGAGGGCCATGGGAGCAGTACTTC
j_gene: TRBJ1-1; abundance: few; d_gene: TRBD1; v_gene: TRBV20-1; CDR3aa: CSARGQGPRAFF; CDR3nt: TGCAGTGCTAGGGGACAGGGACCAAGGGCTTTCTTT
j_gene: TRBJ2-5; abundance: NA; d_gene: NA; v_gene: TRBV4-1; CDR3aa: CASSLGPWETQYF; CDR3nt: TGCGCCAGCAGCCTGGGACCGTGGGAGACCCAGTACTTC
j_gene: TRBJ2-1; abundance: NA; d_gene: NA; v_gene: TRBV5-1; CDR3aa: CASSLTGPVRNEQFF; CDR3nt: TGCGCCAGCAGCTTGACCGGTCCGGTCCGCAATGAGCAGTTCTTC
j_gene: TRBJ2-7; abundance: NA; d_gene: NA; v_gene: TRBV4-3; CDR3aa: CASSQAFGGEQYF; CDR3nt: TGCGCCAGCAGCCAAGCTTTCGGCGGAGAGCAGTACTTC
j_gene: TRBJ1-1; abundance: many; d_gene: NA; v_gene: TRBV11-2; CDR3aa: CASSFGQLNTEAFF; CDR3nt: TGTGCCAGCAGCTTTGGCCAGTTGAACACTGAAGCTTTCTTT
j_gene: TRBJ2-4; abundance: once; d_gene: TRBD2; v_gene: TRBV5-1; CDR3aa: CASSKSSGRNIQYF; CDR3nt: TGCGCCAGCAGCAAATCTAGCGGGAGAAACATTCAGTACTTC
j_gene: TRBJ1-2; abundance: NA; d_gene: NA; v_gene: TRBV5-1; CDR3aa: CASSLQAPLRSYTF; CDR3nt: TGCGCCAGCAGCTTGCAGGCCCCCTTGAGGAGCTACACCTTC
j_gene: TRBJ2-7; abundance: NA; d_gene: NA; v_gene: TRBV4-3; CDR3aa: CASSQDRRNIQYF; CDR3nt: TGCGCCAGCAGCCAAGATCGACGGAATATACAGTACTTC
j_gene: TRBJ1-1; abundance: NA; d_gene: TRBD1; v_gene: TRBV4-3; CDR3aa: CASSQATGAVEAFF; CDR3nt: TGCGCCAGCAGCCAGGCTACAGGGGCCGTCGAAGCTTTCTTT
j_gene: TRBJ1-5; abundance: NA; d_gene: NA; v_gene: TRBV4-1; CDR3aa: CASSQEPGRFSNQPQHF; CDR3nt: TGCGCCAGCAGCCAAGAGCCGGGACGGTTTAGCAATCAGCCCCAGCATTTT
j_gene: TRBJ1-1; abundance: NA; d_gene: NA; v_gene: TRBV6-5; CDR3aa: CASSYSRGTNTEAFF; CDR3nt: TGTGCCAGCAGTTACTCGAGGGGTACGAACACTGAAGCTTTCTTT
j_gene: TRBJ2-2; abundance: once; d_gene: NA; v_gene: TRBV5-1; CDR3aa: CASSLWVPGELFF; CDR3nt: TGCGCCAGCAGCTTGTGGGTTCCCGGGGAGCTGTTTTTT
j_gene: TRBJ2-5; abundance: NA; d_gene: TRBD1; v_gene: TRBV27; CDR3aa: CASSWDRGQETQYF; CDR3nt: TGTGCCAGCAGTTGGGACAGGGGGCAAGAGACCCAGTACTTC
j_gene: TRBJ1-1; abundance: few; d_gene: TRBD1; v_gene: TRBV11-1; CDR3aa: CASSETGRTEAFF; CDR3nt: TGTGCCAGCAGCGAGACAGGGCGCACTGAAGCTTTCTTT
j_gene: TRBJ2-5; abundance: few; d_gene: TRBD2; v_gene: TRBV2; CDR3aa: CASSLAGGLQETQYF; CDR3nt: TGTGCCAGCAGTCTAGCGGGGGGACTCCAAGAGACCCAGTACTTC
j_gene: TRBJ2-1; abundance: NA; d_gene: TRBD2; v_gene: TRBV7-6; CDR3aa: CASSSPRPTISGNNEQFF; CDR3nt: TGTGCCAGCAGCTCCCCCCGCCCAACCATTAGCGGGAACAATGAGCAGTTCTTC
j_gene: TRBJ2-3; abundance: NA; d_gene: TRBD2; v_gene: TRBV12-3/TRBV12-4; CDR3aa: CASKNSGPDTQYF; CDR3nt: TGTGCCAGCAAAAATAGCGGGCCAGATACGCAGTATTTT
j_gene: TRBJ1-6; abundance: NA; d_gene: NA; v_gene: TRBV27; CDR3aa: CASSLGREGSPLHF; CDR3nt: TGTGCCAGCAGTTTGGGTAGGGAGGGATCACCCCTCCACTTT
j_gene: TRBJ2-3; abundance: NA; d_gene: TRBD1; v_gene: TRBV6-4; CDR3aa: CASGQGSTDTQYF; CDR3nt: TGTGCCAGCGGACAGGGGAGCACAGATACGCAGTATTTT
j_gene: TRBJ2-1; abundance: few; d_gene: NA; v_gene: TRBV5-1; CDR3aa: CASSFMDPLEQFF; CDR3nt: TGCGCCAGCAGCTTTATGGACCCCCTGGAGCAGTTCTTC
j_gene: TRBJ1-2; abundance: NA; d_gene: NA; v_gene: TRBV30; CDR3aa: CAWSPGGRTLYGYTF; CDR3nt: TGTGCCTGGAGCCCCGGGGGGCGGACGCTCTATGGCTACACCTTC